This T cell receptor beta chain came from a study of shared clonotypes between healthy human individuals (dated by TCRdb to between 2020 and 2021). Regarding the research as a whole: Three men and a couple of women, aged 18 to 49 years, made up the cohort. For each donor, CD4 naive and CD4 memory were each given three plates, CD8 naive was given two plates, and CD8 memory was given one plate. The study deeply sequenced blood TCR repertoires of 5 or 6 healthy adults to estimate repertoire size and the extent of clonotype sharing between individuals. To increase sequencing depth and limit assay-specific biases, TCR repertoire library preparation and sequencing were carried out by different laboratories using diverse techniques. Between about 0.85 and 9.5 billion PBMCs per donor were obtained by leukapheresis. Overall results and qualifications from the work: Sampling was restricted to blood, and TCR repertoires in tissue are likely to differ from TCR repertoires in blood. Pairwise subsampling led to the expectation that sequencing depth would affect the degree of clonotype sharing among donors. Higher generation probabilities were observed for clonotypes shared by all four sorted-subset donors than for non-shared clonotypes. Rarefaction of sorted-subset datasets indicated incomplete sequencing despite the large sequencing depth. Naive subsets generally had larger estimated clonotype richness than memory subsets did. Because the study included only a small number of donors, the genetic and exposure-history diversity represented was limited. Approximately 5% of naive CD4, roughly 3.6% of naive CD8, 2% to 2.5% of memory CD4, and around 0.4% of memory CD8 clonotypes were shared across a few donors.

Looking up the germline V gene (reference sequence) yields CDR1 LNHDA and CDR2 SQIVND. At the junction V is shortened by 4 bases and J by 5 bases; bases outside the gene matches: 8. The CDR3 starts with the cysteine, ends with the phenylalanine, and has 15 residues. Only the CDR3 DNA stays, 45 bases, in frame from base 1. Healthy HIV-negative adults with no recently reported acute infections or vaccinations were included as donors. Every donor was a Caucasian adult living in Nashville, Tennessee, USA. CD4+ T cells were enriched by magnetic negative selection; naive cells were then positively selected on CD45RA, and the negative fraction formed the memory subset. After blood collection by leukapheresis, PBMCs were isolated using Ficoll-Histopaque density gradient centrifugation and then cryopreserved in the vapor phase of liquid nitrogen. Analytical flow cytometry was used to check the purity and quantity of each magnetically sorted T cell population. Each sorted fraction had its genomic DNA isolated and then quantified by UV absorbance on a Nanodrop 2000c.

Comments on this clone: The clone's antigen remains unknown. Per-base qualities were not stored, and no clone one base away is much larger.

Using the deep immunoSEQ assay, TCR CDR3 regions were amplified from genomic DNA by multiplex PCR. Genomic DNA extracted from each cell subset was distributed evenly over all wells of several immunoSEQ 96-well plates, and each plate served as one replicate. For sorted subsets, each replicate PCR was loaded with 200 ng genomic DNA, equivalent to 32,000 or so T cell genomes. Purified libraries were measured with a Qubit 3.0 fluorometer, size-checked on a Bioanalyzer 2100, and measured again with the KAPA Library Quantification kit. Every immunoSEQ 96-well plate was sequenced on a dedicated single-read 150-cycle Illumina NextSeq 550 flow cell. On the authors' methods: Because the immunoSEQ output included only junctional sequences and no quality scores, the filtering could not be the same as the filtering used for full-length reads. Sequences were annotated with PyIR, a Python wrapper for IgBLAST v1.9, and V/J genes and CDR3 were assigned using IMGT germline references. Reads with weak V/J assignments (E-value above 1e-6), missing CDR3, stop codons, out-of-frame junctions, or ambiguous translated residues were removed. V3J clonotypes were defined by identical inferred V gene, J gene, and CDR3 amino acid sequence. To compute the percentage overlap between repertoires, the number of shared unique clonotypes was divided by the size of the smaller repertoire. Repertoire richness was assessed with RTK rarefaction, the Chao1 estimator, and Recon v2.1 estimates of unobserved clonotypes. OLGA was used to compute generation probabilities for all TCRbeta clonotypes that the gDNA method yielded from four donors. Drawn from immuneACCESS, this table holds only the in-frame rearrangements with V and J called that TCRdb kept. Clones are partly lost; checked studies trace under half to an unresolved V gene and leave the rest unexplained. That table furnishes V, J and clone size, whereas the DNA furnished D and trimming. This sample is represented by about a million clones; more than 75% of them were singletons. Clones ranked in the top ten supply about 1.5% of the sample.

The sample was memory CD4+ T cells sorted from blood. Explained via the paper, the cell subset or site label denotes: CD45RA-negative fraction. The sequence was collected from a man between 18 and 35 years old in good health. The rearrangement joined TRBV19 to TRBJ2-7; 10 of the junction bases match TRBD2. This receptor has the CDR3 CASSRKASGSHEQYF. In nucleotide form, the sequence is TGTGCCAGTAGTAGGAAGGCTAGCGGGAGCCACGAGCAGTACTTC. Joined to the reference TRBV19 and TRBJ2-7 proteins, this CDR3 gives the full variable domain: DGGITQSPKYLFRKEGQNVTLSCEQNLNHDAMYWYRQDPGQGLRLIYYSQIVNDFQKGDIAEGYSVSREKKESFPLTVTSAQKNPTAFYLCASSRKASGSHEQYFGPGTRLTVT.